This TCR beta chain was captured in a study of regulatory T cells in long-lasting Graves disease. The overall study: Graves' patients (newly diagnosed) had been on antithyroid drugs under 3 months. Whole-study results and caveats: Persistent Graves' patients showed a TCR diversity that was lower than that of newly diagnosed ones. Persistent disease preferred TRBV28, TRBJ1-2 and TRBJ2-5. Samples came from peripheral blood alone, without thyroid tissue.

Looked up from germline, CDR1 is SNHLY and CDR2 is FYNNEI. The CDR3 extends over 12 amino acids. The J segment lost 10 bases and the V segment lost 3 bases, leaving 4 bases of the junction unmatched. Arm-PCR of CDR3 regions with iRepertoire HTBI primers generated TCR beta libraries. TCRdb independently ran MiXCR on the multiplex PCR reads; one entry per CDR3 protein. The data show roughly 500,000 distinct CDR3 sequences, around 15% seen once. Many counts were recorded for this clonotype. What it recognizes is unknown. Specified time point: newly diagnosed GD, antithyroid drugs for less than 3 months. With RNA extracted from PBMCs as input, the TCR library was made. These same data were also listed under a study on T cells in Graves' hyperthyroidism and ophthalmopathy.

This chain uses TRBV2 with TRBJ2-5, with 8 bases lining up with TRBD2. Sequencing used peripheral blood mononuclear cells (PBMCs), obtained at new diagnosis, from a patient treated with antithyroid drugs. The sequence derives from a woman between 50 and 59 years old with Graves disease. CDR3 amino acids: CASSETTSGQYF. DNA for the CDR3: TGTGCCAGCAGTGAGACTACTAGCGGCCAGTACTTC.